This T cell receptor (beta chain) was captured by sequencing in a study of CD8+ T cells in alopecia areata (dated by TCRdb to the late 2010s). About the investigation overall: Treated patients were enrolled in an open-label pilot trial of oral tofacitinib, 5 to 10 mg twice daily, for moderate-to-severe alopecia areata. Tofacitinib was given for 6 to 18 months, followed by 6 months of follow-up off drug to assess delayed response and recurrence. For the treated patients, the SALT score, which quantifies what percentage of scalp surface area is affected, served as the measure of disease severity. High-throughput TCRbeta sequencing was used to examine T cell clonal expansion in alopecia areata in both the C3H/HeJ mouse model and human patients. In humans, TCRbeta sequencing was performed on scalp tissue and on sorted CD4+ and CD8+ peripheral blood T cells from healthy controls and from patients with patchy or totalis/universalis alopecia areata. Biopsies were taken from tofacitinib-treated patients at baseline and at 4 and 24 weeks of treatment, and a later scalp biopsy was taken in several of the tofacitinib-treated patients. Scalp clonality was compared among normal scalp (n=4), patchy alopecia areata scalp (n=8), and alopecia totalis/universalis scalp (n=8). RNA came from the PAXgene miRNA kit for fixed scalp, the miRNeasy kit for PBMCs, and the RNeasy kit for mouse skin. Amplification of TCRbeta CDR3 regions was done by immunoSEQ multiplex PCR using 35 Vbeta forward primers and 13 Jbeta reverse primers. General findings and caveats noted by the study authors: Compared with normal scalp, lesional scalp had higher clonality and more expanded CD8+ clones, particularly in alopecia totalis/universalis, a pattern that suggests antigenic drive. Shared TCR sequences between patients were less evident than in mice, which may be partly attributable to HLA diversity in the patient population. Because the treated cohort was small and had only one nonresponder, larger studies are needed to examine links between baseline CD8+ expansion and response. Tofacitinib significantly lowered scalp clonality and the number of expanded CD8+ clones among the top 100 scalp clones. During tofacitinib treatment, many expanded lesional clones remained in scalp and blood, and this persistence may partly explain relapse after treatment is stopped. Unlike mouse skin, which is dominated by gammadelta T cells, normal human skin has resident alphabeta T cells that are also sequenced, and this complicates analysis of the scalp TCR repertoire.

The time point label, as the study defines it: 4 weeks on oral tofacitinib. What the treatment or condition label conveys for this sample: oral pan-JAK inhibitor, 5-10 mg twice daily. Lesional scalp punch biopsies and peripheral blood were collected from alopecia areata patients. PBMCs were isolated by density centrifugation and stained for CD3, CD4 and CD8, and CD4+ and CD8+ T cells were sorted on a FACSAria. From the cysteine up to the phenylalanine, the CDR3 has a length of 11 residues. The read is trimmed to its CDR3 DNA, 33 bases read in frame from base 1. The V and J ends are trimmed by 3 bases and 5 bases, leaving 8 bases between them. From a lookup of the germline V gene, CDR1 and CDR2 are SQVTM and ANQGSEA. Only a few counts were recorded for this clone. What antigen it recognizes has not been identified. No base qualities exist here, and no much larger clone lies one base off it. Receptor libraries were prepared by the immunoSEQ multiplex PCR assay. RNA was extracted from all samples and reverse transcribed into cDNA as template for TCR sequencing. First-strand cDNA was synthesized with SuperScript III using a 2:1 mix of oligo-dT and random hexamers. A synthetic immune receptor repertoire was used to gauge amplification bias, and whatever bias remained was removed computationally. The paper's processing steps were these. Raw reads were preprocessed for error removal, and CDR3 was defined according to IMGT conventions as running from the conserved cysteine to phenylalanine. Clonality was computed by normalizing Shannon entropy by log2 of the number of productive unique TCRs and subtracting the result from 1. Scalp TCRbeta sequences were cross-referenced with sorted blood CD4 and CD8 repertoires so that the CD4 or CD8 identity of scalp clones could be inferred. The immuneACCESS repertoire file appears here via TCRdb, limited to in-frame rearrangements. These files lack a portion of the clones; in checked studies, under half of the deficit traces to unresolved V genes, and the cause of the others is not known. From that table come the V and J calls and clone size; the DNA was used to work out D and trimming. This sample holds some 220,000 clones; about 58% were observed only once. Around 1.6% of the sample belongs to the ten largest clones.

The rearrangement joined TRBV29-1 to TRBJ2-7, with an unclear D gene assignment. This material consisted of CD4+ T cells sorted from blood, taken at week 4, from a patient treated with tofacitinib. This clonotype was obtained from a human donor with alopecia areata. In nucleotide form, the sequence is TGCAGCGTTGACAGGATGCACGAGCAGTACTTC. It codes for CSVDRMHEQYF.